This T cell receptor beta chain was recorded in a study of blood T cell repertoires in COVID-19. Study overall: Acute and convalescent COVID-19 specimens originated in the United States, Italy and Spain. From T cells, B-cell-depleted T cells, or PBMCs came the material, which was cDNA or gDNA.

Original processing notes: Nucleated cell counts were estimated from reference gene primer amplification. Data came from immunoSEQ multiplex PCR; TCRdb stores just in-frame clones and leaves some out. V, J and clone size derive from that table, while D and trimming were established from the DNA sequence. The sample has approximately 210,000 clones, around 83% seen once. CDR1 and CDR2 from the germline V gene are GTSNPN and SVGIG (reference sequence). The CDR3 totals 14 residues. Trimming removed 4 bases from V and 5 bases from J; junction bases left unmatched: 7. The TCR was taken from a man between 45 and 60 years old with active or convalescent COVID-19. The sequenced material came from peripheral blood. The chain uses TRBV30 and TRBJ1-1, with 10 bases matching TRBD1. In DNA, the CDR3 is TGTGCCTGGACCTCCGGGACAGGGGCTACTGAAGCTTTCTTT. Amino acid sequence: CAWTSGTGATEAFF.